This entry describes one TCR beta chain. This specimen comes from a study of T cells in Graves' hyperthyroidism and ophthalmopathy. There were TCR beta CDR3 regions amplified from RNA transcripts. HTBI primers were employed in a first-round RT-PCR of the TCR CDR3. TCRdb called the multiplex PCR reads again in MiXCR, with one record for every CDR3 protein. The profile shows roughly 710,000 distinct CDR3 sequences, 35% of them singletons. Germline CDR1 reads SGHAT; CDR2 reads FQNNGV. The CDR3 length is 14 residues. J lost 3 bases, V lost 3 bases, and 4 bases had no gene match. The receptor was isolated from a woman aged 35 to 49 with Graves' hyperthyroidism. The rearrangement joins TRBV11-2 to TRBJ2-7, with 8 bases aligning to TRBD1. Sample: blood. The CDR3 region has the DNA TGTGCCAGCAGCTTTTCTGGGACAGGCTACGAGCAGTACTTC. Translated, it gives CASSFSGTGYEQYF.